Below, 21 T cell receptor beta chains from the same sample are listed, as sequenced in a study of Tregs in tolerant kidney transplant recipients. Libraries were prepared by immunoSEQ multiplex PCR; TCRdb keeps only in-frame clonotypes and omits some of them. Across roughly 32,000 clones, the top ten clones capture approximately 6.9% of the sample. The sample was CD8+ T cells from blood, taken before the transplant. The receptors were sampled from a human donor who received a combined kidney and bone marrow transplant.

Comments on this clone: With the read ending 3 residues before the CDR3 end, the germline J gene is used to fill in that end. The rearrangement joins TRBV19 to TRBJ2-1; 10 bases line up with TRBD2. The CDR3 totals 17 residues. Germline V CDR1 and CDR2: LNHDA, SQIVND (reference sequence). J was trimmed by 4 bases and V by 0 bases; bases with no gene match: 6. CDR3 DNA, as far as it was read: TGTGCCAGTAGTATAGAAACTAGCGGGACCCTTTACAATGAG. Translation gives CASSIETSGTLYNE. The whole CDR3 protein reads CASSIETSGTLYNEQFF.

Note on this clone: The CDR3 extends 3 residues past the end of the read, so its final part is completed from the germline J gene. The chain uses TRBV2 and TRBJ2-1, with 15 bases that match TRBD2. CDR3 size: 19 residues. Germline V gene data show CDR1 as SNHLY and CDR2 as FYNNEI. Trimming took 7 bases from V and 2 from J; bases not matched to a gene: 12. The CDR3 sequence is CASMPSPGLAGGAYNEQFF. CDR3 DNA, as far as it was read: TGTGCCAGCATGCCGTCGCCGGGACTAGCGGGAGGAGCCTACAATGAG.

With respect to this clone: The read falls 3 residues short of the CDR3 end, and the missing part is taken from the germline J gene. The V and J genes are TRBV5-5 and TRBJ1-2; D gene ambiguous. This CDR3 region has 12 residues. Trimming pared 4 bases from V and 4 bases from J, leaving 8 bases between. Per germline, CDR1 SGHKS and CDR2 YYEKEE (reference sequence). The DNA read from the CDR3 is TGTGCCAGCAGCGAGGACTTCTATGGC. This sequence encodes CASSEDFYG. From start to end, the CDR3 is CASSEDFYGYTF.

For this clone: The DNA ends 3 residues before the CDR3 does, and the rest of the CDR3 is filled in from the germline J gene. The V call is TRBV7-8, the J call TRBJ2-3, with TRBD2 matching over 11 bases. Per the germline V gene, CDR1 is SGHVS and CDR2 is FQNEAQ. The CDR3 extends over 16 amino acids. The J segment lost 5 bases and the V segment lost 4 bases, leaving 8 bases of the junction unmatched. The sequenced part of the CDR3 DNA is TGTGCCAGCAGCTCCGTGGGTAGCGGGAGGGAAGATACG. It is translated as CASSSVGSGREDT. The whole CDR3 sequence reads CASSSVGSGREDTQYF.

Concerning this clone: The missing CDR3 end, 3 residues past where the read stops, is filled in from the germline J gene. Other DNA sequences from this sample encode an identical CDR3 as well. The chain uses TRBV7-6 and TRBJ2-5, with TRBD2 identical over 8 bases. The CDR3 is 14 residues long. Trimming cost V 5 bases and J 1 base; bases outside gene matches: 3. Germline V gene sequence: CDR1 SGHVS, CDR2 FNYEAQ. The CDR3 here is CASSPTSGQETQYF. The CDR3 bases that were read are TGTGCCAGCAGCCCCACTAGCGGCCAAGAGACC.

A word on this clone: The read halts 3 residues ahead of the CDR3 end, with the missing end drawn from the germline J gene. This chain connects TRBV29-1 to TRBJ1-2, with D possibly TRBD1 on 6 matching bases. This CDR3 has 13 residues. V dropped 5 bases and J dropped 3 bases, with 13 bases sitting between them. Per the germline V gene, CDR1 is SQVTM and CDR2 is ANQGSEA. The sequenced part of the CDR3 DNA is TGCAGCGTTCCGCGGACAGATGACTATGGC. Translating gives CSVPRTDDYG. The whole CDR3 region reads CSVPRTDDYGYTF.

With regard to this clone: The CDR3 end falls 3 residues outside the read, so it is completed with the germline J gene. V is TRBV7-2 and J is TRBJ2-7; 7 nucleotides line up with TRBD2. CDR3 size: 14 residues. The V gene end was trimmed by 8 bases and the J gene end by 5 bases; junction bases not matched to a gene: 12. CDR1 is SGHTA, CDR2 FQGNSA, per germline. CDR3 DNA, as far as it was read: TGTGCCAGCGCCCTGGGCAGCGGGGCTAACGAG. This translates into CASALGSGANE. The whole CDR3 is CASALGSGANEQYF.

In the case of this clone: The read gets to within 3 residues of the CDR3 end, and the germline J gene fills in the rest. This chain links TRBV2 with TRBJ1-2; the D is unclear. The CDR3 covers 16 residues. Trimming removed 1 base from V and 4 bases from J, with 16 bases in between. Germline V gene sequence: CDR1 SNHLY, CDR2 FYNNEI. The CDR3 spells CASSEVKGLDSYGYTF. The CDR3 bases that were read are TGTGCCAGCAGTGAAGTGAAAGGGTTGGACTCCTATGGC. Combining the CDR3 with reference TRBV2 and TRBJ1-2 gives the whole variable domain EPEVTQTPSHQVTQMGQEVILRCVPISNHLYFYWYRQILGQKVEFLVSFYNNEISEKSEIFDDQFSVERPDGSNFTLKIRSTKLEDSAMYFCASSEVKGLDSYGYTFGSGTRLTVV.

Incomplete CDR3 DNA: TGTGCCAGCAGGCGGGTGGGCGGAGTGGGCACTGAA. Its protein is CASRRVGGVGTE. The CDR3 in its entirety is CASRRVGGVGTEAFF. This sequence joins TRBV7-9 and TRBJ1-1; D is unclear. The read ends 3 residues shy of where the CDR3 ends; the end is completed using the germline J gene. This CDR3 is built from 15 residues. Deletions cut 6 bases from V and 4 bases from J, with 18 bases between. Germline V gene lookup returns CDR1 SEHNR and CDR2 FQNEAQ (reference sequence).

The CDR3 bases that were read are TGTGCCAGTAGTATGGTTTCTAGCGGGGGAGAGACC. Protein: CASSMVSSGGET. The full CDR3 is CASSMVSSGGETQYF. V gene TRBV19 combines with J gene TRBJ2-5; TRBD2 aligns across 10 bases. The CDR3 extends 3 residues past the end of the read, so its final part is completed from the germline J gene. Germline V gene lookup returns CDR1 LNHDA and CDR2 SQIVND (reference sequence). This CDR3 has 15 residues. Unmatched junction bases numbered 5, after V lost 3 bases and J lost 4 bases. The variable domain in full, completed from reference TRBV19 and TRBJ2-5, reads DGGITQSPKYLFRKEGQNVTLSCEQNLNHDAMYWYRQDPGQGLRLIYYSQIVNDFQKGDIAEGYSVSREKKESFPLTVTSAQKNPTAFYLCASSMVSSGGETQYFGPGTRLLVL.

A note on this clone: The sequenced fragment ends 3 residues before the CDR3 boundary, so the rest is inferred from the germline J gene. The chain joins TRBV6-1 to TRBJ2-7; D is perhaps TRBD1 (8 bases). Trimming took off 4 bases at V and 0 bases at J, with 16 bases between the two ends. Germline V gene sequence: CDR1 MNHNS, CDR2 SASEGT. CDR3 length: 16 amino acids. The CDR3 DNA, read in part, is TGTGCCAGCAGTGGAGGACAGGGAGGGTACTCCTACGAG. Amino acid sequence: CASSGGQGGYSYE. The full CDR3 reads CASSGGQGGYSYEQYF.

Remarks on this clone: The CDR3 end falls 3 residues outside the read, so it is completed with the germline J gene. The chain has TRBV7-9 and TRBJ1-1; the D is unclear. Germline assignment: CDR1 SEHNR and CDR2 FQNEAQ (reference sequence). There are 11 residues in the CDR3. CDR3 loop: CASSLPPPAFF. The CDR3 DNA, read in part, is TGTGCCAGCAGCCTACCACCTCCA.

As concerns this clone: The CDR3 goes on 3 residues after the read ends, and that part is filled in from the germline J gene. V and J are TRBV13 and TRBJ2-1; tentatively, D is TRBD2 (6 bases). Trimming took off 5 bases at V and 0 bases at J, with 14 bases between the two ends. CDR1 is PRHDT, CDR2 FYEKMQ, per germline (reference sequence). This CDR3 comprises 16 residues. This CDR3 is CASSSRDWSSYNEQFF. The CDR3 DNA, read in part, is TGTGCCAGCAGCAGCCGGGACTGGAGCTCCTACAATGAG.

Remarks on this clone: The read terminates 3 residues ahead of where the CDR3 ends, so the germline J gene completes it. The rearrangement uses TRBV2 and TRBJ2-2, with 10 positions matching TRBD2. With 6 bases clipped from V and 5 bases from J, the junction kept 6 bases outside the gene matches. Germline V lookup: CDR1 SNHLY, CDR2 FYNNEI. The CDR3 consists of 15 residues. CDR3 loop: CASSSGRALTGELFF. CDR3 DNA, as far as it was read: TGTGCCAGCAGCAGCGGGAGGGCCTTAACCGGGGAG. The complete variable domain, with remaining parts taken from reference TRBV2 and TRBJ2-2, reads EPEVTQTPSHQVTQMGQEVILRCVPISNHLYFYWYRQILGQKVEFLVSFYNNEISEKSEIFDDQFSVERPDGSNFTLKIRSTKLEDSAMYFCASSSGRALTGELFFGEGSRLTVL.

The CDR3 bases that were read are TGTGCCAGCATGGGAGGGACTAGCGGAACCACAGATACG. Amino acids: CASMGGTSGTTDT. The whole CDR3 sequence reads CASMGGTSGTTDTQYF. The chain recombines TRBV2 with TRBJ2-3; the match to TRBD2 covers 11 bases. The CDR3 extends 3 residues past the end of the read, so its final part is completed from the germline J gene. The CDR3 consists of 16 residues. Germline V lookup: CDR1 SNHLY, CDR2 FYNNEI. Losses at the gene ends were 7 bases for V and 2 bases for J; bases not matched to a gene: 8.

CDR3 protein: CSARAYLAGATHDTQYF. Partial CDR3 DNA: TGCAGTGCTAGAGCCTATTTGGCGGGGGCCACTCACGATACG. V usage is TRBV20-1 and J usage is TRBJ2-3; possible D gene TRBD2, 7 bases. The CDR3 end lies 3 residues beyond the end of the read and is filled in from the germline J gene. The germline V gene encodes CDR1 DFQATT and CDR2 SNEGSKA (reference sequence). V gave up 1 base and J gave up 6 bases, with 23 bases separating them. This CDR3 has 17 amino acids.

With respect to this clone: The sequenced fragment ends 3 residues before the CDR3 boundary, so the rest is inferred from the germline J gene. The rearrangement uses TRBV10-1 and TRBJ1-1, with 7 bases matching TRBD1. The germline gives CDR1 WNHNN, CDR2 SYGVQD (reference sequence). The trim removed 0 bases at V and 1 base at J, leaving 5 bases unmatched. CDR3 length: 16 amino acids. CDR3 residues: CASSESDTGENTEAFF. The sequenced CDR3 bases are TGCGCCAGCAGTGAGTCGGATACAGGGGAGAACACTGAA.

CDR3 DNA, as far as it was read: TGTGCCAGCAGTTACGCGGCGGGGCCATACAATGAG. It encodes CASSYAAGPYNE. The CDR3 in its entirety is CASSYAAGPYNEQFF. The V and J genes are TRBV6-2 or TRBV6-3 and TRBJ2-1; D may be TRBD2 (6 bases). The DNA ends 3 residues before the CDR3 does, and the rest of the CDR3 is filled in from the germline J gene. Germline CDR1 reads MNHEY; CDR2 reads SVGEGT. The CDR3 covers 15 residues. Deletions cut 2 bases from V and 4 bases from J, with 12 bases between.

To note about this clone: The observed sequence ends 3 residues before the CDR3 terminus, with the missing tail filled in from the germline J gene. This rearrangement joins TRBV10-1 to TRBJ1-4; 8 positions match TRBD1. The CDR3 is 15 residues long. CDR1 and CDR2 from the germline V gene are WNHNN and SYGVQD (reference sequence). V lost 0 bases and J lost 8; bases outside the gene matches: 5. Incomplete CDR3 DNA: TGCGCCAGCAGTGAGTCGACAGGGGATGCCGAAAAA. Translation: CASSESTGDAEK. Given in full, the CDR3 is CASSESTGDAEKLFF.

As concerns this clone: The CDR3 extends 3 residues past the end of the read, so its final part is completed from the germline J gene. The rearrangement uses TRBV10-3 and TRBJ2-7; no reliable D call. V was pared by 2 bases and J by 5 bases, with 13 bases between. CDR1 and CDR2 (germline): ENHRY, SYGVKD. This CDR3 comprises 14 residues. The CDR3 loop is CAISERVVQNEQYF. The DNA read from the CDR3 is TGTGCCATCAGTGAGAGGGTAGTACAAAACGAG.

A note on this clone: The CDR3 end falls 3 residues outside the read, so it is completed with the germline J gene. This chain links TRBV5-6 with TRBJ1-1; a possible D gene is TRBD1 (6 bases). Looked up from germline, CDR1 is SGHDT and CDR2 is YYEEEE. Trimming left V 3 bases short and J 3 bases short, with 12 bases between. This CDR3 is built from 14 residues. CDR3 DNA, as far as it was read: TGTGCCAGCAGCTCCGGAGGGGGGGACACTGAA. This translates into CASSSGGGDTE. The full-length CDR3 reads as CASSSGGGDTEAFF.